This T cell receptor (beta chain) was observed in a study of blood T cell repertoires in COVID-19. Study details: The United States, Italy and Spain supplied acute and convalescent COVID-19 samples. The analysed material was cDNA or gDNA that came from T cells, B-cell-depleted T cells, or PBMCs.

The assay was immunoSEQ multiplex PCR, and TCRdb's table has in-frame clones only and misses some. The sample has under 130,000 clones, about 80% seen once. The CDR3 covers 18 residues. CDR1 and CDR2 (germline): MNHEY, SMNVEV (reference sequence). V lost 5 bases to trimming and J lost 2 bases, with 21 bases between them. The sequencing input was peripheral blood. The chain carries TRBV27 and TRBJ2-2, with D perhaps TRBD1 (6 bases). This TCR came from a human donor in a cohort sampled during active or convalescent COVID-19. In nucleotides, the CDR3 is TGTGCCAGCAGTCCATTCACCGGGACAAGGATTAACACCGGGGAGCTGTTTTTT. This codes for CASSPFTGTRINTGELFF.